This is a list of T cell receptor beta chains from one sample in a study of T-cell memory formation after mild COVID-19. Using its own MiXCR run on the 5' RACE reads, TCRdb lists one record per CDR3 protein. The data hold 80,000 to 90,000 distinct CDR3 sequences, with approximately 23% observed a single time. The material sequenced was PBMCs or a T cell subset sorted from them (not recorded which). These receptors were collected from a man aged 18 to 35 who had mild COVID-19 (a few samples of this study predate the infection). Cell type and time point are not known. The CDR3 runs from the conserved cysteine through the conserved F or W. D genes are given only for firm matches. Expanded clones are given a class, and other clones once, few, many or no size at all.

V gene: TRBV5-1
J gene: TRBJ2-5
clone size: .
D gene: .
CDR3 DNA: TGCGCCAGCAGCTACCAAGAGACCCAGTACTTC
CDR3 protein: CASSYQETQYF

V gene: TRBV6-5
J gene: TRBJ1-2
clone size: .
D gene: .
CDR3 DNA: TGTGCCAGCAGTTACTCCGGGGGCGGCTATGGCTACACCTTC
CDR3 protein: CASSYSGGGYGYTF

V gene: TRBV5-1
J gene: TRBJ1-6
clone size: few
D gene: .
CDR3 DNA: TGCGCCAGCAGCTTCGTCGGGGACCCAGGAAGACCCCTCCACTTT
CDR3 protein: CASSFVGDPGRPLHF

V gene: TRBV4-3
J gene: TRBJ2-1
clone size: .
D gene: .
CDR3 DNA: TGCGCCAGCAGCCCCGTAGGAGCGGTTCCCAATGAGCAGTTCTTC
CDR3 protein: CASSPVGAVPNEQFF

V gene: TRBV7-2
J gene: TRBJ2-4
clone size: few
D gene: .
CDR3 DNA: TGTGCCAGCAGCCTCTGGACGGGAAACATTCAGTACTTC
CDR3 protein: CASSLWTGNIQYF

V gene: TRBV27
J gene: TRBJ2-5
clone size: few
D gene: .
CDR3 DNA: TGTGCCAGCAGTCCAAACTTTGGGGAGACCCAGTACTTC
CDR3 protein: CASSPNFGETQYF

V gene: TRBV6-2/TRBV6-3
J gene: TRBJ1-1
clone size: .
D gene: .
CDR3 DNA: TGTGCCAGCAGCTTCAACCCCCACAGGACTGAAGCTTTCTTT
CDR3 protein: CASSFNPHRTEAFF

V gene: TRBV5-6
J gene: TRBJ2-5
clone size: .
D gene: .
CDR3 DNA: TGTGCCAGCAGCTTTGGGGCCTCAGAGACCCAGTACTTC
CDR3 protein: CASSFGASETQYF

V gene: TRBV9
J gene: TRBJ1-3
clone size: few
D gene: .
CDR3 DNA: TGTGCCAGCAGTGACCCGCGTCACGGGGCGACGGGAAACACCATATATTTT
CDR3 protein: CASSDPRHGATGNTIYF

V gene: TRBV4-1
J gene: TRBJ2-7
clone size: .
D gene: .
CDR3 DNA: TGCGCCAGCAGTCCAATGGTAGGGTCCTACGAGCAGTACTTC
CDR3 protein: CASSPMVGSYEQYF

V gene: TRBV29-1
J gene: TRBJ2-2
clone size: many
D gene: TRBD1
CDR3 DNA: TGCAGCGTTGGGACGGACAGGTTAAACACCGGGGAGCTGTTTTTT
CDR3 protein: CSVGTDRLNTGELFF

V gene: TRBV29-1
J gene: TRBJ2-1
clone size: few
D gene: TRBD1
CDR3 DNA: TGCAGCGGGACAGGGGGAGCGAAAGGTCAGTTCTTC
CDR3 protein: CSGTGGAKGQFF

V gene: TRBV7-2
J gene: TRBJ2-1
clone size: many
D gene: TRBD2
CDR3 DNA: TGTGCCAGCAGCTTTCTAGCGGTATTGTTCTTC
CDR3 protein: CASSFLAVLFF

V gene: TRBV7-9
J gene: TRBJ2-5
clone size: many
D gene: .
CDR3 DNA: TGTGCCAGCAGCACCCCTAGTAGGGAGACCCAGTACTTC
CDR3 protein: CASSTPSRETQYF

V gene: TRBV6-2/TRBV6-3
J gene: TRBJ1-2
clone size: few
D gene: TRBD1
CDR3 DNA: TGTGCCAGCACGACAGGGAACTATGGCTACACCTTC
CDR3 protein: CASTTGNYGYTF

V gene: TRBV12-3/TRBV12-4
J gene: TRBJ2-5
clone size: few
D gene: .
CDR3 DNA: TGTGCCAGCAGTTCCCCCTTGGACATCCAAGAGACCCAGTACTTC
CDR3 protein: CASSSPLDIQETQYF

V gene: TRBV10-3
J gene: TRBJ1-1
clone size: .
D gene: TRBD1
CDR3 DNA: TGTGCCATCACAGGGGGCACTGAAGCTTTCTTT
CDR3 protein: CAITGGTEAFF

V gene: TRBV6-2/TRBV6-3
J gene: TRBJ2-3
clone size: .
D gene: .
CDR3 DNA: TGTGCCAGCAGTAGGCGACTAGCAGATACGCAGTATTTT
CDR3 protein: CASSRRLADTQYF

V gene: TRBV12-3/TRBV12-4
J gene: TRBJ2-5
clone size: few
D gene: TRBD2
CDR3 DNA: TGTGCCAGCAGGGCGACTAGCGGGGAGACCCAGTACTTC
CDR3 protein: CASRATSGETQYF

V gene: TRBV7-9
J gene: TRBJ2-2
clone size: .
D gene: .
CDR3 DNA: TGTGCCAGCAGGGGTTGGCCTAACACCGGGGAGCTGTTTTTT
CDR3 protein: CASRGWPNTGELFF

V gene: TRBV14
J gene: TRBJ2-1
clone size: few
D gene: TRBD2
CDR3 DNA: TGTGCCAGCAGCGCGCTAGCGGGGATAACAATTGAGCAGTTCTTC
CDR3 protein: CASSALAGITIEQFF

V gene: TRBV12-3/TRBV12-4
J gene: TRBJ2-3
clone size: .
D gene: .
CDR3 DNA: TGTGCCAGCAGTCATATGGCCACAGATACGCAGTATTTT
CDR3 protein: CASSHMATDTQYF

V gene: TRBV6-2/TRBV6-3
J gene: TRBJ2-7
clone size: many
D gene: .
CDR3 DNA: TGTGCCAGCAGTTACCTTGGACCGATTTCCTACGAGCAGTACTTC
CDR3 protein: CASSYLGPISYEQYF

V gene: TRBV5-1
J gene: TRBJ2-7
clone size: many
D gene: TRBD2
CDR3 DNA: TGCGCCAGCAGCCAACTAGCGGGGATCGACGAGCAGTACTTC
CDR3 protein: CASSQLAGIDEQYF

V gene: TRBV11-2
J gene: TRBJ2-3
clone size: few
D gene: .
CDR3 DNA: TGTGCCAGCAGCTTCCGCGACAGATACACAGATACGCAGTATTTT
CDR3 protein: CASSFRDRYTDTQYF

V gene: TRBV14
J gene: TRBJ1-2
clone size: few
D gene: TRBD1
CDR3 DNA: TGTGCCAGCAGCCAAGGACAGGGGCGTTTGACCGGCTACACCTTC
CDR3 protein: CASSQGQGRLTGYTF

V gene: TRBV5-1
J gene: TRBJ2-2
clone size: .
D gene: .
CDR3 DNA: TGCGCCAGCAGGCCCCCAGGGGCCGACGGGGAGCTGTTTTTT
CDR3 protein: CASRPPGADGELFF

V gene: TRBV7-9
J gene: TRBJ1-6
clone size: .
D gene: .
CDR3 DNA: TGTGCCAGCAGCTTAATAGCAGGGATCTCCTATAATTCACCCCTCCACTTT
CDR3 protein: CASSLIAGISYNSPLHF

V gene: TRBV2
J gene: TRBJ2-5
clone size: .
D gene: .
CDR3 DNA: TGTGCCAGCGTGGGACCCTCCCAAGAGACCCAGTACTTC
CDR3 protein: CASVGPSQETQYF

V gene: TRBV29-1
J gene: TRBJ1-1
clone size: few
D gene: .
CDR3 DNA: TGCAGCGTTGATTTTGCTATGAACACTGAAGCTTTCTTT
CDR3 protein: CSVDFAMNTEAFF

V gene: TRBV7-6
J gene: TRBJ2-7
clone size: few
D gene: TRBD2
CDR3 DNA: TGTGCCAGCAGCACCAGCGGGGCCTACGAGCAGTACTTC
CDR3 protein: CASSTSGAYEQYF